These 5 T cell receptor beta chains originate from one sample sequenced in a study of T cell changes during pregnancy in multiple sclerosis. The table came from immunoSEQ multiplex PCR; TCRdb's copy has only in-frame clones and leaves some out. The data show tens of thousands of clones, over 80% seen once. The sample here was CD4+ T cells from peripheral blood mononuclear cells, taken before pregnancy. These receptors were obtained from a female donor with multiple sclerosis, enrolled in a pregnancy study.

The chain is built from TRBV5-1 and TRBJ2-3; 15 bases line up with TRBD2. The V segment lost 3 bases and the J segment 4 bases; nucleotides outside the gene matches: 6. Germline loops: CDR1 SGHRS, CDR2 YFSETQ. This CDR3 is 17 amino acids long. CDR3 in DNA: TGCGCCAGCAGCTGGACTAGCGGGAGGGCCGAAGCAGATACGCAGTATTTT. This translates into CASSWTSGRAEADTQYF.

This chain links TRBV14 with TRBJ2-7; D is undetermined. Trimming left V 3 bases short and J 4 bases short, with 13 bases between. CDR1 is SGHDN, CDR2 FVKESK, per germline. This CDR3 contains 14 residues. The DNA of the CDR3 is TGTGCCAGCAGCCACTACCGAAATAAATACGAGCAGTACTTC. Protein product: CASSHYRNKYEQYF.

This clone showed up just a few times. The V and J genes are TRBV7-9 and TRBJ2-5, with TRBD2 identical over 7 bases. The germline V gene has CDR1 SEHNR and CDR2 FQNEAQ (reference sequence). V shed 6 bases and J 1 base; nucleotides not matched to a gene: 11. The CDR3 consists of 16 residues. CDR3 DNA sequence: TGTGCCAGCAGTCTGCCCGCACTAGCGCCCCAAGAGACCCAGTACTTC. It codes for CASSLPALAPQETQYF.

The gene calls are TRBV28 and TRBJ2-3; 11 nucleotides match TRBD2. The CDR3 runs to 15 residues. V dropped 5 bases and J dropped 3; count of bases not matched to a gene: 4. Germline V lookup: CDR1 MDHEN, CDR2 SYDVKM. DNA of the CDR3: TGTGCCAGCAGTCTAGCGGGAGGAAGGACAGATACGCAGTATTTT. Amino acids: CASSLAGGRTDTQYF.

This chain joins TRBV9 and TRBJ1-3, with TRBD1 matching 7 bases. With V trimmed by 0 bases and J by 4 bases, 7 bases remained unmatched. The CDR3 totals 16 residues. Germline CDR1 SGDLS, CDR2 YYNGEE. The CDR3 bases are TGTGCCAGCAGCGTAGCTACAGGGGATCTCGGAAACACCATATATTTT. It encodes CASSVATGDLGNTIYF.